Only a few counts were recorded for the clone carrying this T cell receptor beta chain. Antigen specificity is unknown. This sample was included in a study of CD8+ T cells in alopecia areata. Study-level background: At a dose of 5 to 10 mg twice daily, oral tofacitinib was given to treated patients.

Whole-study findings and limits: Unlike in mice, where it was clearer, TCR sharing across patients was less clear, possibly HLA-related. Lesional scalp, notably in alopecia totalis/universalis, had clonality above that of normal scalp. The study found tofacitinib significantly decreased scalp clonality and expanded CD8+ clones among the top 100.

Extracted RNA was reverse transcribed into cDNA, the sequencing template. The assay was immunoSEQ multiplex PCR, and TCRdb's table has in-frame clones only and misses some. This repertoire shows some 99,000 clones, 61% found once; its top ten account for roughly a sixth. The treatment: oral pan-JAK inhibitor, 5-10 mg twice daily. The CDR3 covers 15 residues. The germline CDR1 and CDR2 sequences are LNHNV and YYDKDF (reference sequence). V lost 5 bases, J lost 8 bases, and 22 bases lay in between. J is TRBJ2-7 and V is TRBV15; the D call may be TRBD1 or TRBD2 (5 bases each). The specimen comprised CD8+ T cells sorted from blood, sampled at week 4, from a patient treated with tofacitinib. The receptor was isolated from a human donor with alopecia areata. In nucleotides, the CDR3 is TGTGCCACCAGCGAACCCACCGGGACCGACCTCAAGCAGTACTTC. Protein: CATSEPTGTDLKQYF.